What follows describes a single TCR beta chain. Its antigen is still unknown. Naive CD8+ T cells had a CD45RO-CCR7+CD27+CD95- phenotype. The sample originates from a study of CXCR3-negative and CXCR3-positive naive CD8 T cells. Study-wide context: Overall TRB read output was about 135 million, and each library contained about 1.5 +/- 0.3 million reads. Findings and limits, study-wide: The study found that naive CXCR3-negative and CXCR3-positive cells shared TRBV-TRBJ usage, while memory cells differed. TRB CDR3s of CXCR3-positive naive cells were more hydrophobic than those of CXCR3-negative naive cells.

Germline V gives CDR1 MNHEY, CDR2 SVGAGI. This CDR3 is built from 15 residues. Each TRB cDNA library was prepared by 5' RACE (with UMI labels). Following a re-call of the 5' RACE reads, TCRdb has one entry per CDR3 protein and lacks DNA. The table for this sample gives around 120,000 distinct CDR3 sequences. The J gene is TRBJ1-2, the V gene TRBV6-5; the D gene TCRdb calls, TRBD1, cannot be checked with no DNA. What was sequenced was naive CXCR3+ CD8+ T cells from blood. Subset reported: CD45RO-CCR7+CD27+CD95- naive CD8+ T cells expressing CXCR3 (TNR3+). This sequence was found in a human donor in good health. Some clones in this sample may be carry-over from other donors' samples. The CDR3: CASSPGLDRIYGYTF.